This T cell receptor beta chain was retrieved from a study of T cell responses to AZD1222 COVID-19 vaccine. Whole-study findings and limits: Just a handful of people given AZD1222 tested seropositive at baseline.

The assay was immunoSEQ multiplex PCR, and TCRdb's table has in-frame clones only and misses some. This sample has approximately 150,000 clones, with 85% to 95% found just once. Notes on this clone: The antigen remains undetermined.

V shed 4 bases, J shed 4 bases, and the junction held 5 bases outside the gene matches. This CDR3 has 14 amino acids. Germline V CDR1 and CDR2: SGHDT, YYEEEE. The genes are TRBV5-6 and TRBJ1-2; TRBD1 matches at 9 bases. The receptor was derived from an adult in good health. The sequencing used peripheral blood, collected on day 0 of AZD1222 vaccination. The CDR3 region is CASSPGTGSYGYTF. The CDR3 nucleotides read TGTGCCAGCAGCCCGGGGACAGGGTCCTATGGCTACACCTTC.